These 13 T cell receptor beta chains originate from one sample sequenced in a study of Graves' ophthalmopathy and Graves' hyperthyroidism (dated by TCRdb to 2016 to 2018). TCRdb shows the sequencer as Illumina HiSeq 2000. For repertoire sequencing, the TCR beta CDR3 regions were amplified from RNA transcripts. HTBI primers and the Qiagen OneStep RT-PCR kit were used in a first-round RT-PCR, which was followed by a second-round multiplex PCR, size selection and purification. The public reads were quality trimmed at Q25 with fastp and then assembled into clones with MiXCR by TCRdb, keeping productive beta chains. Identical CDR3 protein sequences are pooled into one entry, listed with their most common genes and DNA. The sample yields approximately 640,000 distinct CDR3 sequences; over 40% were counted once. Of the sample, more than 2.5% is held by the ten largest clones. The material sequenced was peripheral blood. The receptor source for this set is an adult man with Graves' ophthalmopathy.

V and J are TRBV29-1 and TRBJ1-2; tentative D call: TRBD1 (5 bases). The CDR3 has 13 amino acids. CDR1 is SQVTM and CDR2 is ANQGSEA in the germline V gene. With 8 bases removed from V and 3 bases from J, the gap between germline ends came to 16 bases. The CDR3 DNA reads as TGCAGCCTGTTGGCGGGGCGAGACTATGGCTACACCTTC. Its protein product is CSLLAGRDYGYTF. Full variable domain (outside the CDR3, taken from reference TRBV29-1 and TRBJ1-2): SAVISQKPSRDICQRGTSLTIQCQVDSQVTMMFWYRQQPGQSLTLIATANQGSEATYESGFVIDKFPISRPNLTFSTLTVSNMSPEDSSIYLCSLLAGRDYGYTFGSGTRLTVV.

Many counts were recorded for this clonotype. The genes are TRBV7-2 and TRBJ2-5, with D possibly matching TRBD1 (6 bases). V was cut by 5 bases and J by 4 bases, with 14 bases left in between. Germline CDR1 SGHTA, CDR2 FQGNSA. The CDR3 is 14 amino acids. This CDR3 is CASSRTRGIETQYF. The CDR3 DNA is TGTGCCAGCAGCCGGACCAGGGGAATAGAGACCCAGTACTTC.

This sequence joins TRBV10-3 and TRBJ1-5; possible D gene TRBD1, 5 bases. Trimming took off 8 bases at V and 2 bases at J, with 10 bases between the two ends. Germline CDR1 reads ENHRY; CDR2 reads SYGVKD. The CDR3 length is 13 residues. CDR3 DNA sequence: TGTGCCATCTGGGACCGGGGCAATCAGCCCCAGCATTTT. Translated: CAIWDRGNQPQHF.

This clonotype was seen repeatedly, ten times or more. The chain uses TRBV7-8 and TRBJ1-1; perhaps TRBD1 as D (6 bases). This CDR3 is built from 14 residues. Germline V gene sequence: CDR1 SGHVS, CDR2 FQNEAQ. Trimming removed 5 bases at V and 5 bases at J, with 15 bases between. The CDR3 is CASSARQEWTEAFF. The CDR3 DNA is TGTGCCAGCAGCGCCCGACAGGAGTGGACTGAAGCTTTCTTT.

This clonotype was seen only once. The gene calls are TRBV7-9 and TRBJ2-3; tentative D call: TRBD1 (6 bases). This CDR3 is built from 15 residues. V lost 1 base to trimming and J lost 2 bases, with 10 bases between them. The germline V gene encodes CDR1 SEHNR and CDR2 FQNEAQ (reference sequence). The DNA of the CDR3 is TGTGCCAGCAGCTTAGGTGGGGGCGACACAGATACGCAGTATTTT. This gives the protein CASSLGGGDTDTQYF.

This clonotype has only a few counts. The V call is TRBV2, the J call TRBJ2-2, with 11 bases matching TRBD2. The junction had 7 bases not matched to a gene; V was cut back by 5 bases and J by 2 bases. The CDR3 extends over 17 amino acids. Germline assignment: CDR1 SNHLY and CDR2 FYNNEI. The CDR3 nucleotides are TGTGCCAGCAGTTCTCTGGGACTAGCGGAAAACACCGGGGAGCTGTTTTTT. Translated: CASSSLGLAENTGELFF.

Comment on this clonotype: This clone may be a read error of a much larger clone one base away. This chain links TRBV2 with TRBJ2-5; the match to TRBD2 covers 10 bases. CDR1 SNHLY and CDR2 FYNNEI come from the germline V gene. This CDR3 region has 13 residues. In DNA, the CDR3 is TGTGCCACACTAGCGGGGAAAAACTACGAGCAGCACTTC. Protein: CATLAGKNYEQHF.

The chain combines TRBV29-1 with TRBJ1-2; the D gene is possibly TRBD1 (6 bases). This CDR3 spans 12 amino acids. V was pared by 8 bases and J by 4 bases, with 14 bases between. The germline V gene has CDR1 SQVTM and CDR2 ANQGSEA. CDR3 coding DNA: TGCAGCCTCTCGGACAGTAGCTATGGCTACACCTTC. Residues: CSLSDSSYGYTF.

This clonotype was found a few times. The chain links TRBV12-3 or TRBV12-4 to TRBJ2-2; D might be TRBD1 (6 bases). Between the trimmed V and J ends, which lost 5 bases and 3 bases, there was a span of 10 bases. The CDR3 runs to 14 residues. CDR3 sequence reads: CASSPNRDTGELFF. In DNA, the CDR3 is TGTGCCAGCAGTCCCAACAGGGACACCGGGGAGCTGTTTTTT.

This clonotype was observed a handful of times. In DNA form, the CDR3 reads TGTGCCAGCAGCTTGGGGACAGGGGACGGCCAAGAGACCCAGTACTTC. Its protein product is CASSLGTGDGQETQYF. The chain is built from TRBV11-2 and TRBJ2-5, with TRBD1 matching 10 bases. This CDR3 is 16 amino acids long. Germline trimming cut 3 bases from V and 1 base from J; bases unmatched to any gene: 5. The V gene's germline CDR1 is SGHAT and CDR2 FQNNGV.

This clonotype has just a few counts. The chain employs TRBV19 and TRBJ2-5; 10 bases align to TRBD1. Germline V gene sequence: CDR1 LNHDA, CDR2 SQIVND (reference sequence). The CDR3 extends over 15 amino acids. Germline trimming cut 7 bases from V and 9 bases from J; bases unmatched to any gene: 14. CDR3 residues: CASNRDRGGNQPQYF. CDR3 bases: TGTGCCAGTAACCGGGACAGGGGTGGCAATCAGCCCCAGTACTTC.

As regards this clonotype: A much bigger clone sits one base away, suggesting this may be a read error. The gene calls are TRBV7-3 and TRBJ1-6; a possible D gene is TRBD1 (5 bases). The CDR3 length is 16 residues. The germline V gene has CDR1 SGHTA and CDR2 FQGTGA. This CDR3 is CASGLLPQGGNSPLHF. CDR3 DNA sequence: TGTGCCAGCGGCTTGCTCCCCCAGGGTGGAAATTCACCCCTCCACTTT.

In this sample, this clonotype turned up many times. The chain uses TRBV7-3 and TRBJ1-5; D is undetermined. This CDR3 is 13 amino acids long. V was shortened by 1 base and J by 6 bases, with 7 bases between the two germline ends. From germline, CDR1 is SGHTA and CDR2 FQGTGA. The CDR3 nucleotides are TGTGCCAGCAGCTTAATGGACGGTCAGCCCCAGCATTTT. It is translated as CASSLMDGQPQHF.